Included here is one T cell receptor beta chain sequence, with context. The junction departs from germline at one end; a sequencing error may be responsible. Germline-derived CDR1 and CDR2 are LGHNA and YSLEER. The CDR3 spans 13 residues. In the source study's methods: Estimated nucleated cell counts came from reference gene primer amplification. Here immunoSEQ multiplex PCR was the method, and the copy in TCRdb shows in-frame clones only, minus some. V, J and clone size were drawn from that table, and D and trimming were deduced from the DNA. This sample has roughly 30,000 clones, with 85% to 90% found just once. The data belong to a study of blood T cell repertoires in COVID-19. The overall study: The United States, Italy and Spain provided the acute and convalescent COVID-19 samples. From T cells, B-cell-depleted T cells, or PBMCs came the material, which was cDNA or gDNA.

V gene TRBV4-3 combines with J gene TRBJ2-7; D call uncertain. This clonotype originated in an older man with acute or convalescent COVID-19. The material sequenced was peripheral blood. The CDR3 bases are TGCGCCAGCAGTCAAGACACAGTAGGAGAGCAGTACTTC. Translating gives CASSQDTVGEQYF.